Given below is one T cell receptor beta chain in context. These data originate in a study of OX40 agonist ivuxolimab in advanced cancers. As for the study in general: Dosing consisted of intravenous ivuxolimab at 0.01 to 10 mg/kg every 2 weeks.

TCRdb's copy holds only in-frame clones and misses some; the assay was immunoSEQ multiplex PCR. The sample yields fewer than 20,000 clones, 86% seen once. The receptor was derived from an adult with an advanced solid tumor such as melanoma, head and neck, liver or kidney cancer. The specimen comprised CD4+ or CD8+ T cells sorted from blood, sampled in a trial of the OX40 agonist ivuxolimab.

The CDR3 DNA is TGTGCCAGCAGTTACACTAGACAGTTATTGTACGAGCAGTACTTC. It codes for CASSYTRQLLYEQYF. J is TRBJ2-7 and V is TRBV6-5; perhaps D is TRBD1 or TRBD2 (5 bases each). This CDR3 contains 15 residues. Between the trimmed V and J ends, which lost 2 bases and 4 bases, there was a span of 15 bases. Germline-derived CDR1 and CDR2 are MNHEY and SVGAGI.